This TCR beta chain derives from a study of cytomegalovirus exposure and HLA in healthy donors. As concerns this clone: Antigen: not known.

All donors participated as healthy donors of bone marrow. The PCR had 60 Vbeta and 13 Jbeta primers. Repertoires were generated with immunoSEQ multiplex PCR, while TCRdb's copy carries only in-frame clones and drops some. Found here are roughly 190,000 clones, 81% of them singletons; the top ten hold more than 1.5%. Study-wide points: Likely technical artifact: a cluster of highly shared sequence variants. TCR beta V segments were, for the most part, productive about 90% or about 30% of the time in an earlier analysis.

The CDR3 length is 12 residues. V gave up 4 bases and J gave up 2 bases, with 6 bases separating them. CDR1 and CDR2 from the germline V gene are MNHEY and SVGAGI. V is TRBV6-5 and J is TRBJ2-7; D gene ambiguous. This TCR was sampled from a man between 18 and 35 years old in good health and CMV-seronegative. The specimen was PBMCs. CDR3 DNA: TGTGCCAGCAGTTCCACTACCTACGAGCAGTACTTC. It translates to CASSSTTYEQYF.